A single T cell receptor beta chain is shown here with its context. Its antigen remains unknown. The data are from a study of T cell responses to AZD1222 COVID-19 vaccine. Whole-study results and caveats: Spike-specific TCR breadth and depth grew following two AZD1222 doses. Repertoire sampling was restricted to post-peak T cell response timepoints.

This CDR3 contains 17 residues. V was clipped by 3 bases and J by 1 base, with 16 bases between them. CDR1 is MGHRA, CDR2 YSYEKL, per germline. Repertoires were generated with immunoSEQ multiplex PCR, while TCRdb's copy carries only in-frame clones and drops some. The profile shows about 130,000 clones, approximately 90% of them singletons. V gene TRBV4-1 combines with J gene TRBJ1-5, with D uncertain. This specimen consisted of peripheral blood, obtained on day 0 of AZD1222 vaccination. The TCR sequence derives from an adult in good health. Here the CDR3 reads CASSHSRESGSNQPQHF. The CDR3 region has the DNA TGCGCCAGCAGCCATTCTCGGGAGTCGGGAAGCAATCAGCCCCAGCATTTT.